These 13 T cell receptor beta chains were all obtained from the same sample, sequenced in a study of T cell responses to AZD1222 COVID-19 vaccine. Clones were sequenced by immunoSEQ multiplex PCR, and TCRdb holds only the in-frame ones, with some missing. The sample lists some 150,000 clones, 90% to 95% seen once, with around 5% in the top ten. The specimen was peripheral blood, collected on day 0 of AZD1222 vaccination. These receptors all come from an adult in good health.

The chain recombines TRBV5-4 with TRBJ2-7; 15 nucleotides align to TRBD2. The germline V gene has CDR1 SGHNT and CDR2 YYREEE (reference sequence). The V and J ends lost 4 bases and 4 bases, in that order; junction bases with no gene match: 6. CDR3 length: 16 amino acids. CDR3 coding DNA: TGTGCCAGCAGCGGAACGGGACTAGCGGGAGGATACGAGCAGTACTTC. It specifies CASSGTGLAGGYEQYF.

V gene TRBV19 combines with J gene TRBJ1-6, with 9 positions matching TRBD1. Trimming took 6 bases from V and 7 from J; bases not matched to a gene: 7. This CDR3 is built from 15 residues. Germline V gene sequence: CDR1 LNHDA, CDR2 SQIVND (reference sequence). The CDR3 region is CASSATGGINSPLHF. The CDR3 nucleotides read TGTGCCAGTAGCGCGACAGGGGGAATCAATTCACCCCTCCACTTT.

This rearrangement joins TRBV5-1 to TRBJ1-2; TRBD1 aligns across 8 bases. This CDR3 has 15 amino acids. The ends lost 4 bases at V and 6 bases at J; junction bases unmatched: 11. CDR1 and CDR2 from the germline V gene are SGHRS and YFSETQ. The CDR3 is CASSPRTGMRDGYTF. Here the CDR3 DNA reads TGCGCCAGCAGCCCTAGGACAGGGATGAGAGATGGCTACACCTTC.

The rearrangement joins TRBV20-1 to TRBJ1-4, with a weak D call TRBD1 (5 bases). The germline gives CDR1 DFQATT, CDR2 SNEGSKA (reference sequence). V lost 6 bases, J lost 8 bases, and 10 bases lay in between. The CDR3 runs 11 residues. The CDR3 loop reads CSATSGEKLFF. The CDR3 DNA follows: TGCAGTGCCACCTCAGGGGAAAAACTGTTTTTT.

The V and J genes are TRBV7-2 and TRBJ2-5; 7 nucleotides align to TRBD1. Germline-derived CDR1 and CDR2 are SGHTA and FQGNSA. The CDR3 extends over 14 amino acids. The trim removed 5 bases at V and 4 bases at J, leaving 7 bases unmatched. This CDR3 reads CASSRGQAIETQYF. CDR3 sequence (DNA): TGTGCCAGCAGCAGAGGACAGGCGATAGAGACCCAGTACTTC.

J is TRBJ2-5 and V is TRBV9, with TRBD1 matching 9 bases. CDR3 length: 16 residues. Germline lookup yields CDR1 SGDLS and CDR2 YYNGEE. Trimming at V came to 4 bases and at J to 2 bases, leaving 9 bases not matched to a gene. CDR3 sequence reads: CASSPQGTGPQETQYF. As DNA, the CDR3 is TGTGCCAGCAGCCCTCAGGGGACAGGGCCTCAAGAGACCCAGTACTTC.

The chain is built from TRBV28 and TRBJ2-7; a weak D match, TRBD2 (6 bases). This CDR3 contains 12 residues. The germline V gene has CDR1 MDHEN and CDR2 SYDVKM. Trimming pared 6 bases from V and 11 bases from J, leaving 17 bases between. DNA of the CDR3: TGTGCCAGCAGCCGGGGACGGCGGGGTGAGTACTTC. Translation: CASSRGRRGEYF.

This clone was seen only once. The V call is TRBV30, the J call TRBJ1-4; D is unresolved. Trimming stripped 2 bases from V and 5 bases from J, with 12 bases between. Germline V CDR1 and CDR2: GTSNPN, SVGIG (reference sequence). CDR3 length equals 14 residues. The CDR3 DNA reads TGTGCCTGGAGTTCCCGGGAGCCCAATGAAAAACTGTTTTTT. It codes for CAWSSREPNEKLFF.

The chain employs TRBV6-5 and TRBJ1-1; no firm D call. This CDR3 has 15 residues. V lost 0 bases and J lost 1, with 9 bases in between. Germline CDR1 MNHEY, CDR2 SVGAGI. CDR3 DNA: TGTGCCAGCAGTTACTCGTGGCAAGGGAACACTGAAGCTTTCTTT. This sequence encodes CASSYSWQGNTEAFF.

This rearrangement joins TRBV5-3 to TRBJ2-2; D is uncertain. TRBV5-3 is assigned to the ORF class and has an uncertain function. This CDR3 region has 12 residues. Trimming removed 8 bases from V and 4 bases from J, with 9 bases in between. The CDR3 loop is CARPSGTGELFF. The CDR3, as DNA: TGTGCCAGGCCATCAGGCACCGGGGAGCTGTTTTTT.

The chain uses TRBV4-3 and TRBJ1-2; D unclear. Looked up from germline, CDR1 is LGHNA and CDR2 is YSLEER. V was trimmed by 3 bases and J by 0 bases, leaving 11 bases between them. The CDR3 covers 15 residues. CDR3 region: CASSQRRSSNYGYTF. CDR3 DNA: TGCGCCAGCAGCCAGAGGAGGAGTTCTAACTATGGCTACACCTTC.

There are a few counts of this clone. The chain combines TRBV5-4 with TRBJ2-7, with D possibly TRBD1 on 6 matching bases. This CDR3 comprises 15 residues. Germline values: CDR1 SGHNT, CDR2 YYREEE (reference sequence). Trimming removed 4 bases at V and 2 bases at J, with 16 bases between. CDR3 protein: CASSHTGTYPYEQYF. For the CDR3, the DNA is TGTGCCAGCAGCCACACCGGGACATACCCCTACGAGCAGTACTTC.

This clone was counted a single time. The chain links TRBV2 to TRBJ1-5; TRBD1 agrees at 9 bases. V gave up 7 bases and J gave up 4 bases; unmatched junction bases: 2. The CDR3 contains 13 residues. Germline assignment: CDR1 SNHLY and CDR2 FYNNEI. CDR3 in DNA: TGTGCCAGCACCGGGACAGGGAATCAGCCCCAGCATTTT. This gives the protein CASTGTGNQPQHF. The full variable domain, in which reference TRBV2 and TRBJ1-5 provide the parts outside the CDR3, is EPEVTQTPSHQVTQMGQEVILRCVPISNHLYFYWYRQILGQKVEFLVSFYNNEISEKSEIFDDQFSVERPDGSNFTLKIRSTKLEDSAMYFCASTGTGNQPQHFGDGTRLSIL.